The source of this T cell receptor beta chain is a study of blood T cell repertoires in COVID-19. Study-level background: The United States, Italy and Spain supplied acute and convalescent COVID-19 samples. PBMCs, B-cell-depleted T cells, or T cells were the source of the cDNA or gDNA that made up the material.

Authors' data handling: Scientists estimated how many nucleated cells there were by amplifying reference gene primers. Sequencing was performed with immunoSEQ multiplex PCR; in TCRdb, only in-frame clones are kept and a portion is missing. The V and J calls and clone size come from that table; D and trimming were worked out from the DNA. Among approximately 230,000 clones, roughly 87% were seen once, and the ten largest hold 3%. The sequence derives from a man aged 18 to 29 with active or convalescent COVID-19. Sequenced sample: peripheral blood.

CDR3 sequence reads: CASSEIVRLTGEQYF. The CDR3 nucleotides read TGTGCCAGCAGCGAAATCGTACGGTTGACGGGGGAGCAGTACTTC. The chain links TRBV7-3 to TRBJ2-7; possible D gene TRBD2, 5 bases. V was shortened by 5 bases and J by 7 bases, with 21 bases between the two germline ends. CDR1 is SGHTA, CDR2 FQGTGA, per germline. CDR3 length equals 15 residues.